This T cell receptor beta chain stems from a study of T cell responses to AZD1222 COVID-19 vaccine. Broader study findings: Most donors were white British, females outnumbered males, and clonal diversity was possibly underestimated.

V was clipped by 6 bases and J by 3 bases, with 10 bases between them. In germline, CDR1 is SNHLY, CDR2 FYNNEI. The CDR3 sequence is 13 residues long. A word on this clone: Its target is unknown.

Assay used: immunoSEQ multiplex PCR; TCRdb lists only in-frame clones, some missing. This table holds roughly 100,000 clones, approximately 86% found once. The sequence derives from an adult in good health. The J gene is TRBJ2-3, the V gene TRBV2; tentatively, D is TRBD2 (6 bases). Source: peripheral blood, taken on day 0 of AZD1222 vaccination. Written as DNA, the CDR3 is TGTGCCAGCAGCTTGGGGACTACAGATACGCAGTATTTT. Translating it yields CASSLGTTDTQYF.